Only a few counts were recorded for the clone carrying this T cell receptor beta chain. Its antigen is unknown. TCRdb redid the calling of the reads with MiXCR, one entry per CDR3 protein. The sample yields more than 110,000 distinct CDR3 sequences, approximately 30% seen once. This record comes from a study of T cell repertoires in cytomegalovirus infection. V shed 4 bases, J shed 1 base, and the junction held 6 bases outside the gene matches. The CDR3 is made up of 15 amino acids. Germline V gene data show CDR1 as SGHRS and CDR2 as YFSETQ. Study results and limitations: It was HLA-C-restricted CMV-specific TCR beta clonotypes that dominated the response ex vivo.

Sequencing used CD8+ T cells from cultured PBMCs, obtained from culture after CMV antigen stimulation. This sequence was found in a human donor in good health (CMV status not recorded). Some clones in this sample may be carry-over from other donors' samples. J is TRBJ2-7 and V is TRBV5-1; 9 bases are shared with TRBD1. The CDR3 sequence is CASSRSGTGSYEQYF. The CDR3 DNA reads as TGCGCCAGCAGCAGAAGCGGGACAGGGTCCTACGAGCAGTACTTC.